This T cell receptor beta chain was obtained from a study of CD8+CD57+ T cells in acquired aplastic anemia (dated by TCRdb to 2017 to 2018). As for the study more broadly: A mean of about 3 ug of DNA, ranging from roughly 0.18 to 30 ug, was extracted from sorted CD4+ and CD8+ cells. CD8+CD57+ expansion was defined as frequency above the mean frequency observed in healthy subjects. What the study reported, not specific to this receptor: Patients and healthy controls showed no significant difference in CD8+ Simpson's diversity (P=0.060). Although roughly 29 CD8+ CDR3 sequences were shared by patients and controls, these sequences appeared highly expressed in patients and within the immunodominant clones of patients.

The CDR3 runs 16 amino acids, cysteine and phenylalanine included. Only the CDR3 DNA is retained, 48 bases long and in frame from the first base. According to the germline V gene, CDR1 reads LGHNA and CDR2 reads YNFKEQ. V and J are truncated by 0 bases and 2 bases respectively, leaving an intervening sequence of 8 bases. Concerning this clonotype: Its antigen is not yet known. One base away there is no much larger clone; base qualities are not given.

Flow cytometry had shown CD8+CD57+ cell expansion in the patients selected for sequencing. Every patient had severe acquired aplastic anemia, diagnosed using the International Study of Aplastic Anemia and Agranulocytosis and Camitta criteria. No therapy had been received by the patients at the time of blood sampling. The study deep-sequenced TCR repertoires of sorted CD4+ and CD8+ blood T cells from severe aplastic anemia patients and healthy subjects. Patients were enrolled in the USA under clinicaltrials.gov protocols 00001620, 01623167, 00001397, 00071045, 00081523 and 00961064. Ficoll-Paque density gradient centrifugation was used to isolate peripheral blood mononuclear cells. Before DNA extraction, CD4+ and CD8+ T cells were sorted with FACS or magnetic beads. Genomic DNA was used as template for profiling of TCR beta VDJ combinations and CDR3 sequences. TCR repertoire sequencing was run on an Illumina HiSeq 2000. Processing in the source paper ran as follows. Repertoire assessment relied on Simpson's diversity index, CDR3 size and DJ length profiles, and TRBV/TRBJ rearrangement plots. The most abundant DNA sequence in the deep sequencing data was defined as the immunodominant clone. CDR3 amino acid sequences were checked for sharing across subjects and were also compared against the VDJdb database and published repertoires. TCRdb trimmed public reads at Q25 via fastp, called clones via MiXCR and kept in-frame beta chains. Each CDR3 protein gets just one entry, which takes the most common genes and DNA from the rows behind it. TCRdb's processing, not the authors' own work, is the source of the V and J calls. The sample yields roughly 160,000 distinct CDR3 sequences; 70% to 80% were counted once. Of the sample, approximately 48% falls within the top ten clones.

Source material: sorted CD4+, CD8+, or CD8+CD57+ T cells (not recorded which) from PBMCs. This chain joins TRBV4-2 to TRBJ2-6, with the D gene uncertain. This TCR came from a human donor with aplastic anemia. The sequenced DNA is TGTGCCAGCAGCCAAGATCTTGGGACTGGGGCCAACGTCCTGACTTTC. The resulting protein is CASSQDLGTGANVLTF.